Here is one T cell receptor (beta chain) with its context. Its antigen is currently unknown. Treatment indicated: around 19 received Ad26.COV2.S at low or high dose, single or two shots; about five received placebo; per-sample allocation not given. Day 63 after the first injection of vaccine or placebo was the sampling time. Vaccination employed an Ad26 vector expressing the Wuhan-strain SARS-CoV-2 spike. Germline lookup yields CDR1 SGHTA and CDR2 FQGTGA. CDR3 length: 13 residues. The germline V and J ends were trimmed by 7 bases and 1 base, with 10 bases remaining between them. Profiling relied on immunoSEQ multiplex PCR, and the TCRdb table lists in-frame clones only, not all of them. The sample comprises about 350,000 clones, around 89% of which are singletons, and 6.4% rests with the top ten. This sample stems from a study of Ad26.COV2.S vaccination and SARS-CoV-2 variants. Study at large: Enrolled in COV1001, the donor was in the Ad26.COV2.S trial arm, which received the vaccine. By the intramuscular route, Ad26.COV2.S was given once, or twice 56 days apart.

Points from the study as a whole: Participants given vaccine showed non-spike TCR breadth similar to that of placebo recipients.

V usage is TRBV7-3 and J usage is TRBJ1-1; unclear D gene. Sequenced material: peripheral blood, taken in a trial of Ad26.COV2.S vaccine versus placebo. The sequence was collected from a person between 18 and 60 years old who received the Ad26.COV2.S COVID-19 vaccine or a placebo. CDR3 residues: CASNEARNTEAFF. The CDR3 DNA reads TGTGCCAGCAATGAGGCCCGGAACACTGAAGCTTTCTTT.